This T cell receptor (beta chain) was identified in a study of control samples from healthy donors and cancer patients. In germline, CDR1 is SNHLY, CDR2 FYNNEI. Trimming removed 3 bases from V and 0 bases from J, with 9 bases in between. The CDR3 has 14 amino acids. Clones were read by immunoSEQ multiplex PCR, and TCRdb kept only the in-frame ones, dropping some. This table has 100,000 to 150,000 clones, roughly 92% appearing once. V gene TRBV2 combines with J gene TRBJ2-7, with TRBD1 as a possible D gene (5 bases). Specimen: PBMCs. The clonotype comes from a man older than 75 with head and neck cancer. The CDR3 sequence is CASSDQGSSYEQYF. DNA for the CDR3: TGTGCCAGCAGTGATCAGGGTAGCTCCTACGAGCAGTACTTC.